A single sample is the source of the 12 T cell receptor beta chains below, sequenced in a study of technical replicates of blood from a few donors. The data were produced by immunoSEQ multiplex PCR, yet TCRdb's version contains in-frame clones alone and is incomplete. The table shows tens of thousands of clones, with 90% to 95% occurring only once. Input material: T cells isolated from PBMCs. These receptors came from a human donor in good health.

Details on this clone: The CDR3 does not end in the conserved phenylalanine or tryptophan, so this is likely a read error. The limits of the CDR3 on the DNA are not certain, so only TCRdb's listed CDR3 is given. The chain combines TRBV28 with TRBJ2-7; TRBD1 is taken as the D call from the table, unchecked against the DNA. The CDR3 extends over 11 residues, inclusive of both ends. CDR1 and CDR2 from the germline V gene are MDHEN and SYDVKM. The CDR3: CASSSGTAIST.

As regards this clone: The same CDR3 can be traced to other DNA sequences in this sample. This chain links TRBV19 with TRBJ1-5; D gene ambiguous. The V end lost 1 base, the J end lost 7 bases, and 8 bases lay between the germline ends. This CDR3 has 13 residues. From germline, CDR1 is LNHDA and CDR2 SQIVND (reference sequence). The CDR3 protein is CASSIVGGQPQHF. In DNA form, the CDR3 reads TGTGCCAGTAGTATAGTTGGAGGCCAGCCCCAGCATTTT.

CDR3: CASSSRFTPQHF. CDR3 bases: TGTGCCAGCAGCTCACGGTTTACTCCCCAGCATTTT. The chain has TRBV5-6 and TRBJ1-5; D gene uncertain. Germline CDR1 SGHDT, CDR2 YYEEEE. Trimming removed 3 bases at V and 10 bases at J, with 11 bases between. The CDR3 length is 12 residues.

V and J are TRBV7-8 and TRBJ1-1, with D uncertain. Trimming took 5 bases from V and 1 from J, leaving 14 bases between them. The V gene's germline CDR1 is SGHVS and CDR2 FQNEAQ. This CDR3 contains 15 residues. CDR3 residues: CASSPERWGNTEAFF. The CDR3 DNA is TGTGCCAGCAGCCCCGAGCGGTGGGGGAACACTGAAGCTTTCTTT. Looking up the rest from reference TRBV7-8 and TRBJ1-1 gives the full variable domain: GAGVSQSPRYKVAKRGQDVALRCDPISGHVSLFWYQQALGQGPEFLTYFQNEAQLDKSGLPSDRFFAERPEGSVSTLKIQRTQQEDSAVYLCASSPERWGNTEAFFGQGTRLTVV.

This sequence joins TRBV28 and TRBJ2-1; 10 bases align to TRBD1. Unmatched junction bases numbered 14, after V lost 3 bases and J lost 9 bases. Germline V gene sequence: CDR1 MDHEN, CDR2 SYDVKM. The CDR3 has 17 amino acids. The CDR3 loop reads CASSFFRLDRGQGEQFF. In nucleotides, the CDR3 is TGTGCCAGCAGTTTTTTTCGTTTAGACAGGGGGCAAGGTGAGCAGTTCTTC.

The rearrangement uses TRBV27 and TRBJ2-7, with 12 bases matching TRBD2. CDR3 length equals 15 residues. Germline CDR1 reads MNHEY; CDR2 reads SMNVEV (reference sequence). With 4 bases clipped from V and 1 base from J, the junction kept 2 bases outside the gene matches. CDR3 in DNA: TGTGCCAGCAGTTCAGGACTAGCGGGATCCTACGAGCAGTACTTC. Translating gives CASSSGLAGSYEQYF.

The V and J genes are TRBV4-1 and TRBJ2-1; 9 nucleotides align to TRBD1. The CDR3 runs 15 residues. V shed 2 bases, J shed 5 bases, and the junction held 4 bases outside the gene matches. CDR1 and CDR2 (germline): MGHRA, YSYEKL. The DNA for the CDR3 is TGCGCCAGCAGCCAACCGGGACAGGGAAACAATGAGCAGTTCTTC. Its translation is CASSQPGQGNNEQFF.

V is TRBV27 and J is TRBJ2-2, with 12 bases matching TRBD2. The CDR3 loop spans 17 amino acids. V lost 4 bases to trimming and J lost 4 bases; unmatched junction nucleotides: 7. From germline, CDR1 is MNHEY and CDR2 SMNVEV (reference sequence). In nucleotides, the CDR3 is TGTGCCAGCAGTTCGACTAGCGGGAGTCTGTTCACCGGGGAGCTGTTTTTT. This codes for CASSSTSGSLFTGELFF.

The chain employs TRBV9 and TRBJ2-1; 7 nucleotides align to TRBD1. Trimming removed 0 bases from V and 2 bases from J; junction bases left unmatched: 2. The CDR3 loop spans 15 amino acids. The V gene's germline CDR1 is SGDLS and CDR2 YYNGEE. In DNA form, the CDR3 reads TGTGCCAGCAGCGTAGCGGGACAGCCCTACAATGAGCAGTTCTTC. Protein product: CASSVAGQPYNEQFF. Filled out from reference TRBV9 and TRBJ2-1, the complete variable domain reads DSGVTQTPKHLITATGQRVTLRCSPRSGDLSVYWYQQSLDQGLQFLIQYYNGEERAKGNILERFSAQQFPDLHSELNLSSLELGDSALYFCASSVAGQPYNEQFFGPGTRLTVL.

This chain connects TRBV18 to TRBJ2-7, with TRBD2 matching 7 bases. CDR1 KGHSH and CDR2 LQKENI come from the germline V gene. This CDR3 region has 15 residues. Losses at the gene ends were 1 base for V and 2 bases for J; bases not matched to a gene: 5. CDR3: CASSPRLADTYEQYF. CDR3 DNA: TGTGCCAGCTCACCACGGCTAGCGGATACCTACGAGCAGTACTTC.

This clone was seen once. CDR3 in DNA: TGTGCCAGCAGTTCTCCCCGGGCCCAGGGGGGCACAGATACGCAGTATTTT. It translates to CASSSPRAQGGTDTQYF. The V and J genes are TRBV11-2 and TRBJ2-3, with TRBD1 identical over 7 bases. With V trimmed by 6 bases and J by 1 base, 13 bases remained unmatched. Germline-derived CDR1 and CDR2 are SGHAT and FQNNGV. This CDR3 has 17 amino acids.

The CDR3 DNA sequence: TGCGCCAGCAGCTGGAGCTCGTCGGCCTACGAGCAGTACTTC. This sequence encodes CASSWSSSAYEQYF. This chain connects TRBV5-1 to TRBJ2-7; no clear D gene. From germline, CDR1 is SGHRS and CDR2 YFSETQ. The CDR3 contains 14 residues. V was shortened by 3 bases and J by 2 bases, with 12 bases between the two germline ends.